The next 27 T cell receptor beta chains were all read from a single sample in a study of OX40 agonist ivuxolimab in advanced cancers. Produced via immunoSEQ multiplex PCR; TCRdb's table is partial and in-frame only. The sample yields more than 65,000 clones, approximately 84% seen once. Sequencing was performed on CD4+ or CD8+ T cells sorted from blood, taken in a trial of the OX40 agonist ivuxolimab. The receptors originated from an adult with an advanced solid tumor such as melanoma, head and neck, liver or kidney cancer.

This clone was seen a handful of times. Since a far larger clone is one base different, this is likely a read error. This chain's CDR3 is CTSSQESALERSEQYF. The CDR3 coding sequence is TGCACCAGCAGCCAAGAATCGGCCCTCGAACGGTCTGAGCAGTACTTC. The chain recombines TRBV1 with TRBJ2-7. TRBV1 is recorded as a pseudogene. The CDR3 is 16 amino acids.

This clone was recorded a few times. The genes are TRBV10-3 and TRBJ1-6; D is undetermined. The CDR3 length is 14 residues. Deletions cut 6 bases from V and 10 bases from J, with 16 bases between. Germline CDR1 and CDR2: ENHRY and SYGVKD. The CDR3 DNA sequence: TGTGCCATCAGCCAGTTTTCTGCAGACTCACCCCTCCACTTT. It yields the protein CAISQFSADSPLHF.

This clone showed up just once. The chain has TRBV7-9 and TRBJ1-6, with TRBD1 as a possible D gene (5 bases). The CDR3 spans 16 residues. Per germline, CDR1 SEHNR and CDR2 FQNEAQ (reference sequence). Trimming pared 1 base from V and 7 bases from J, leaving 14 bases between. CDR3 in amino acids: CASSLDGAYRNSPLHF. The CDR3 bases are TGTGCCAGCAGCTTAGACGGGGCGTATAGGAATTCACCCCTCCACTTT.

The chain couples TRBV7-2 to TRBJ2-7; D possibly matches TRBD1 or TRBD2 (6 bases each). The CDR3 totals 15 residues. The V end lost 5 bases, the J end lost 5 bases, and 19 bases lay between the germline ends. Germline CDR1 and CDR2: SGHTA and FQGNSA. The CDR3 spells CASSPRLGGIHEQYF. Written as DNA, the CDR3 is TGTGCCAGCAGCCCTCGATTGGGGGGCATCCACGAGCAGTACTTC.

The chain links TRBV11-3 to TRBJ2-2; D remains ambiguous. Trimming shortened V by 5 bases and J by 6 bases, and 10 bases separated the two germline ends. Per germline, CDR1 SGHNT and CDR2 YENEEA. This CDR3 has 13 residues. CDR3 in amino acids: CASSPTAPGELFF. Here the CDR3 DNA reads TGTGCCAGCAGCCCGACCGCCCCCGGGGAGCTGTTTTTT.

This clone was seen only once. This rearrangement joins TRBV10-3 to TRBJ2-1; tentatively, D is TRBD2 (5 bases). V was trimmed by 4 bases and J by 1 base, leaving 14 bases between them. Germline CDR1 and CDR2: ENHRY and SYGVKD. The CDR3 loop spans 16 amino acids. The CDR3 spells CAISVHGEQSYNEQFF. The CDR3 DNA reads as TGTGCCATCAGTGTACACGGGGAACAATCCTACAATGAGCAGTTCTTC.

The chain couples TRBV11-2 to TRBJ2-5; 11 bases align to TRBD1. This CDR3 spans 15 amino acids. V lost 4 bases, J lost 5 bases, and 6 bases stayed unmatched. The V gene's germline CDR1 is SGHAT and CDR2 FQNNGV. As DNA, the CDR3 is TGTGCCAGCAGCTCCCAGGGACAGGGGGTGGAGACCCAGTACTTC. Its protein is CASSSQGQGVETQYF.

CDR3 residues: CASSLAGQGDNEKLFF. The CDR3 DNA follows: TGTGCCAGCAGCTTAGCCGGACAGGGAGATAATGAAAAACTGTTTTTT. The V call is TRBV7-2, the J call TRBJ1-4; 8 positions agree with TRBD1. CDR1 SGHTA and CDR2 FQGNSA come from the germline V gene. This CDR3 is 16 amino acids long. The J segment lost 4 bases and the V segment lost 0 bases, leaving 4 bases of the junction unmatched.

The CDR3 sequence: CAYGTPYEQYF. The DNA for the CDR3 is TGTGCCTATGGGACCCCCTACGAGCAGTACTTC. The V and J genes are TRBV30 and TRBJ2-7; D is tentatively TRBD1 or TRBD2 (5 bases each). This CDR3 has 11 amino acids. CDR1 GTSNPN and CDR2 SVGIG come from the germline V gene (reference sequence). V was trimmed by 7 bases and J by 2 bases, leaving 9 bases between them.

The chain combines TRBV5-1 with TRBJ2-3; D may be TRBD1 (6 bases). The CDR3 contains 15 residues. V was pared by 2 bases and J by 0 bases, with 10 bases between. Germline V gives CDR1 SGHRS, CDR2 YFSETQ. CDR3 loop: CASSFQGSSTDTQYF. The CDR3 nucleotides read TGCGCCAGCAGCTTTCAGGGGTCTAGCACAGATACGCAGTATTTT. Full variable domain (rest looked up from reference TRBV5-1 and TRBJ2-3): KAGVTQTPRYLIKTRGQQVTLSCSPISGHRSVSWYQQTPGQGLQFLFEYFSETQRNKGNFPGRFSGRQFSNSRSEMNVSTLELGDSALYLCASSFQGSSTDTQYFGPGTRLTVL.

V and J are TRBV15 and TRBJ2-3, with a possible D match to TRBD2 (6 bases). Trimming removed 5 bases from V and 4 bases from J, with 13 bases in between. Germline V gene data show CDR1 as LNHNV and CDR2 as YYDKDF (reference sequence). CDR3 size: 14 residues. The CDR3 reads CATSPQEGSDTQYF. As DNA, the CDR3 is TGTGCCACCAGCCCTCAGGAGGGGTCAGATACGCAGTATTTT.

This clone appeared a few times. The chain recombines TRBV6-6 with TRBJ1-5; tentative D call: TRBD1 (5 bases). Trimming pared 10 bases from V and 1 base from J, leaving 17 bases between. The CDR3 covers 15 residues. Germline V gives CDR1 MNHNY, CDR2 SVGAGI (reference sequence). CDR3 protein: CAISGNRRSNQPQHF. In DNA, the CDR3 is TGTGCCATCTCAGGGAACAGGAGGAGCAATCAGCCCCAGCATTTT.

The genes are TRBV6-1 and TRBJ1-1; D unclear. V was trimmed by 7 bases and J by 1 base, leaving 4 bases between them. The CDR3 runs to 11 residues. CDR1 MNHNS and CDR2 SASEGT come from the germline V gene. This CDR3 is CASTRNTEAFF. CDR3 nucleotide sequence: TGTGCCAGCACCCGGAACACTGAAGCTTTCTTT.

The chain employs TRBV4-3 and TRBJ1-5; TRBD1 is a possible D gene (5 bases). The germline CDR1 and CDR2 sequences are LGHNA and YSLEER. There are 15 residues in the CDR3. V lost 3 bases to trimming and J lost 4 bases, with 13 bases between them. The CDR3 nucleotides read TGCGCCAGCAGCCAGGATGACAGAAAAAATCAGCCCCAGCATTTT. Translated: CASSQDDRKNQPQHF.

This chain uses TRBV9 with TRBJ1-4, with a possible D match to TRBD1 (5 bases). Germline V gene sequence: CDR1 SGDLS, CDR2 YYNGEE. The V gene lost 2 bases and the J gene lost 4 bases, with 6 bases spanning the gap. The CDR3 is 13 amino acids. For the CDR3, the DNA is TGTGCCAGCAGCGTGGGGGTTAATGAAAAACTGTTTTTT. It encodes CASSVGVNEKLFF. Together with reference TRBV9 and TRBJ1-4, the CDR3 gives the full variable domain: DSGVTQTPKHLITATGQRVTLRCSPRSGDLSVYWYQQSLDQGLQFLIQYYNGEERAKGNILERFSAQQFPDLHSELNLSSLELGDSALYFCASSVGVNEKLFFGSGTQLSVL.

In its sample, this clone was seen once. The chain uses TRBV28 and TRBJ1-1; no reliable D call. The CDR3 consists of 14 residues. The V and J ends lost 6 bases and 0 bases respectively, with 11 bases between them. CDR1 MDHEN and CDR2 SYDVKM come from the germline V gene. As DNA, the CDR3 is TGTGCCAGCAGCTGGGGTGGAATGAACACTGAAGCTTTCTTT. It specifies CASSWGGMNTEAFF.

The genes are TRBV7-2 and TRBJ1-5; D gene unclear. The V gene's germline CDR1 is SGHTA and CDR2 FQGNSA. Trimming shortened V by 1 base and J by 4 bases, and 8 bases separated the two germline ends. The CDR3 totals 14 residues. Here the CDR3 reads CASSLGRNNQPQHF. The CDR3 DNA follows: TGTGCCAGCAGCTTAGGGCGAAATAATCAGCCCCAGCATTTT.

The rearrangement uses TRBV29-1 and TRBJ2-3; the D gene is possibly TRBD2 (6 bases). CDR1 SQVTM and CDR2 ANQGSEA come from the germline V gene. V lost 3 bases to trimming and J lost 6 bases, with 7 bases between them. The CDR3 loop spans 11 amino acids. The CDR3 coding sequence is TGCAGCGTTGACAGCGGGGATACGCAGTATTTT. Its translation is CSVDSGDTQYF.

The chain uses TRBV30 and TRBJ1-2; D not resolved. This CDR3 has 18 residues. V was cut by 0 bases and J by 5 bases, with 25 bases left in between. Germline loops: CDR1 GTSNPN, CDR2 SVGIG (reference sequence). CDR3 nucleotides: TGTGCCTGGAGTGTTGAGTCCCCGGCCTCGCCTTCAGTATATGGCTACACCTTC. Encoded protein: CAWSVESPASPSVYGYTF.

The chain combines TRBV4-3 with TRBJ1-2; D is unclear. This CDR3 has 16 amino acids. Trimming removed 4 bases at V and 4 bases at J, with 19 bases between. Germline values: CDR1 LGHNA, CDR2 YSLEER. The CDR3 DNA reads TGCGCCAGCAGCCGGGTCATGGCGACCTCCCTCTATGGCTACACCTTC. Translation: CASSRVMATSLYGYTF.

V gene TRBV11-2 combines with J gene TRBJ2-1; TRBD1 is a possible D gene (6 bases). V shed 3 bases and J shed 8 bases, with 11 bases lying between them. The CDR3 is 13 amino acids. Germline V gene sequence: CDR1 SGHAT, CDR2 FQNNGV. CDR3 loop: CASSFGRGDEQFF. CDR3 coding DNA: TGTGCCAGCAGCTTTGGCAGGGGTGATGAGCAGTTCTTC.

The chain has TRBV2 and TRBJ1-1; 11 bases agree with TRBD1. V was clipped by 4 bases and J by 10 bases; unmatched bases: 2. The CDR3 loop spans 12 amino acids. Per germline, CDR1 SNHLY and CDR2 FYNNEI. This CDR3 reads CASSAGTGGAFF. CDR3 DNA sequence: TGTGCCAGCAGTGCCGGGACAGGGGGAGCTTTCTTT.

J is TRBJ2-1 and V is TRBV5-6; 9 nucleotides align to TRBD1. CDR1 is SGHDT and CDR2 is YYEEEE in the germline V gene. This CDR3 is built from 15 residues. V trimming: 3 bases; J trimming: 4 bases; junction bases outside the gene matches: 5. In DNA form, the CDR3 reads TGTGCCAGCAGCTGGGGGGACAGGGTATACAATGAGCAGTTCTTC. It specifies CASSWGDRVYNEQFF.

CDR3 sequence: CASSLWTATDTQYF. In nucleotides, the CDR3 is TGTGCCAGCAGTCTCTGGACAGCCACAGATACGCAGTATTTT. The gene calls are TRBV27 and TRBJ2-3; a weak D match, TRBD1 (6 bases). This CDR3 contains 14 residues. The germline gives CDR1 MNHEY, CDR2 SMNVEV (reference sequence). Trimming pared 5 bases from V and 2 bases from J, leaving 11 bases between.

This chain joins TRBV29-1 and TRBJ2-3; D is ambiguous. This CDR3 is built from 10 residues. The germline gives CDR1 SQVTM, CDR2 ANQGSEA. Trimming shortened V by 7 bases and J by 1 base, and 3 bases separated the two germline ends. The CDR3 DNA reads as TGCAGCGCCCGCACAGATACGCAGTATTTT. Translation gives CSARTDTQYF.

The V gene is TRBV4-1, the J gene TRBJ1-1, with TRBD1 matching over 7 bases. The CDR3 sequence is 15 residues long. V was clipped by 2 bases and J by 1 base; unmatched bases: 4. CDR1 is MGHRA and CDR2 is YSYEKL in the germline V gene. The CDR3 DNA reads TGCGCCAGCAGCCAACCGGGACAGAGGAACACTGAAGCTTTCTTT. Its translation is CASSQPGQRNTEAFF.

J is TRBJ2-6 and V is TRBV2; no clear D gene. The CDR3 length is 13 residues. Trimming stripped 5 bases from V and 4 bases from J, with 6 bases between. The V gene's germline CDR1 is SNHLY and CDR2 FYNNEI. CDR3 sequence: CASSSYGANVLTF. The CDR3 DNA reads TGTGCCAGCAGTTCCTACGGGGCCAACGTCCTGACTTTC.